What follows are 17 T cell receptor beta chains derived from one specimen sequenced in a study of CD8 T cells in Susac syndrome. Random hexamers were used to reverse transcribe the RNA input (about 0.5 to 1 ug). TCRdb ran MiXCR on the immunoSEQ multiplex PCR reads and lists one entry per CDR3 protein. The data contain around 80,000 distinct CDR3 sequences, 95% to 97% of them singletons. Sample: CD8+ T cells from PBMCs. These receptors were collected from a human donor with Susac syndrome.

The V and J genes are TRBV2 and TRBJ2-7; D not certain. V lost 2 bases and J 2 bases, leaving 4 bases between the germline ends. The CDR3 is 12 residues long. CDR1 is SNHLY and CDR2 is FYNNEI in the germline V gene. DNA of the CDR3: TGTGCCAGCAGTGAATTCCCCTACGAGCAGTACGTC. Residues: CASSEFPYEQYV.

This clonotype appeared a single time. The CDR3 sequence is CASSTDRGYGANVLTF. The DNA of the CDR3 is TGTGCCAGCAGCACCGACAGGGGGTACGGGGCCAACGTCCTGACTTTC. This chain connects TRBV13 to TRBJ2-6, with 9 bases aligning to TRBD1. Germline CDR1 reads PRHDT; CDR2 reads FYEKMQ (reference sequence). V was clipped by 5 bases and J by 4 bases; unmatched bases: 6. This CDR3 has 16 amino acids.

The V gene is TRBV6-2 or TRBV6-3, the J gene TRBJ2-2; D not resolved. The germline gives CDR1 MNHEY, CDR2 SVGEGT. The length of the CDR3 is 18 residues. Trimming took off 0 bases at V and 3 bases at J, with 17 bases between the two ends. The CDR3 sequence is CASSYSTLSSSDTGELFF. The CDR3 bases are TGTGCCAGCAGTTACTCGACCTTGTCCTCGTCGGACACCGGGGAGCTGTTTTTT.

This clonotype was observed a single time. V is TRBV6-1 and J is TRBJ2-7, with 13 bases fitting TRBD2. Germline lookup yields CDR1 MNHNS and CDR2 SASEGT. Trimming at V came to 8 bases and at J to 5 bases, leaving 12 bases not matched to a gene. The CDR3 loop spans 16 amino acids. The CDR3 here is CASQISWTSGSNEQYF. The CDR3 DNA follows: TGTGCCAGCCAAATCTCTTGGACTAGCGGGAGCAACGAGCAGTACTTC.

This clonotype was observed once. The chain combines TRBV3-1 with TRBJ2-1; no definite D call. CDR1 and CDR2 from the germline V gene are LGHDT and YNNKEL (reference sequence). Trimming took off 0 bases at V and 6 bases at J, with 12 bases between the two ends. CDR3 length: 15 amino acids. The CDR3 nucleotides read TGTGCCAGCAGCCAAGAGGAAGGGTTTGGCAATGAGCAGTTCTTC. As protein: CASSQEEGFGNEQFF.

The CDR3 region has the DNA TGCAGTGCTAGGCCTCGTGAGTTCTATGGCTACACCTTC. It is translated as CSARPREFYGYTF. The gene calls are TRBV20-1 and TRBJ1-2; D ambiguous. Between the trimmed V and J ends, which lost 3 bases and 4 bases, there was a span of 12 bases. Germline assignment: CDR1 DFQATT and CDR2 SNEGSKA (reference sequence). The CDR3 consists of 13 residues.

J is TRBJ2-5 and V is TRBV9; D unresolved. Trimming took 3 bases from V and 2 from J, leaving 11 bases between them. Germline CDR1 is SGDLS and CDR2 is YYNGEE. The CDR3 contains 14 residues. The CDR3, as DNA: TGTGCCAGCAGCGGCAGGTACCCTCAAGAGACCCAGTACTTC. Protein product: CASSGRYPQETQYF.

V gene TRBV3-1 combines with J gene TRBJ2-7; D gene ambiguous. Trimming pared 1 base from V and 3 bases from J, leaving 7 bases between. This CDR3 spans 13 amino acids. The germline V gene encodes CDR1 LGHDT and CDR2 YNNKEL (reference sequence). The CDR3 reads CASSQVFDYEQYF. The CDR3 coding sequence is TGTGCCAGCAGCCAAGTGTTTGACTACGAGCAGTACTTC.

The V call is TRBV20-1, the J call TRBJ2-2; no definite D call. V lost 0 bases and J lost 0, with 2 bases in between. The CDR3 runs 13 residues. From germline, CDR1 is DFQATT and CDR2 SNEGSKA (reference sequence). CDR3 residues: CSAREPNTGELFF. In nucleotides, the CDR3 is TGCAGTGCTAGAGAACCGAACACCGGGGAGCTGTTTTTT.

The chain is built from TRBV29-1 and TRBJ2-7; the D is unclear. Per the germline V gene, CDR1 is SQVTM and CDR2 is ANQGSEA. The CDR3 length is 15 residues. V gave up 6 bases and J gave up 0 bases, with 18 bases separating them. The CDR3 bases are TGCAGCGTCACGGCCGTCGGACGGAGCTCCTACGAGCAGTACTTC. Residues: CSVTAVGRSSYEQYF.

The genes are TRBV30 and TRBJ1-2; D is uncertain. Deletions cut 0 bases from V and 5 bases from J, with 16 bases between. The germline V gene encodes CDR1 GTSNPN and CDR2 SVGIG (reference sequence). This CDR3 comprises 15 residues. The CDR3 bases are TGTGCCTGGAGTGTAGGCCCCTCGATGTCGTATGGCTACACCTTC. Its protein product is CAWSVGPSMSYGYTF.

The chain employs TRBV7-2 and TRBJ2-1; 7 bases match TRBD1. The CDR3 contains 12 residues. V shed 5 bases, J shed 13 bases, and the junction held 8 bases outside the gene matches. Germline assignment: CDR1 SGHTA and CDR2 FQGNSA. The CDR3 nucleotides read TGTGCCAGCAGCATCGCCGGGACAGAACAGTTCTTC. Amino acid sequence: CASSIAGTEQFF.

This chain connects TRBV12-3 or TRBV12-4 to TRBJ2-7, with D tentatively TRBD1 or TRBD2 (5 bases each). The V end lost 6 bases, the J end lost 5 bases, and 17 bases lay between the germline ends. There are 14 residues in the CDR3. In DNA form, the CDR3 reads TGTGCCAGCAGAAGCCGGGACGCAGCGAACGAGCAGTACTTC. It is translated as CASRSRDAANEQYF.

As concerns this clonotype: At one end, the junction sequence differs from germline, possibly due to a read error. The chain is built from TRBV7-2 and TRBJ2-7, with TRBD1 as a possible D gene (5 bases). CDR3 size: 14 residues. Germline V lookup: CDR1 SGHTA, CDR2 FQGNSA. CDR3 DNA sequence: TGTGCCAGCAGCTTGGGGCCACTCTCCCACGAGCAGTACTTC. Translating gives CASSLGPLSHEQYF.

V and J are TRBV11-2 and TRBJ2-3; tentatively, D is TRBD1 (6 bases). Trimming took off 1 base at V and 9 bases at J, with 11 bases between the two ends. The CDR3 loop spans 13 amino acids. Germline values: CDR1 SGHAT, CDR2 FQNNGV. CDR3 residues: CASSLVNRETQYF. CDR3 coding DNA: TGTGCCAGCAGCTTAGTTAACAGGGAGACGCAGTATTTT.

The gene calls are TRBV20-1 and TRBJ2-7, with 7 bases identical to TRBD2. Germline values: CDR1 DFQATT, CDR2 SNEGSKA (reference sequence). The CDR3 runs 12 residues. Losses at the gene ends were 5 bases for V and 2 bases for J; bases not matched to a gene: 3. CDR3 loop: CSAPGGTYEQYF. The CDR3 DNA sequence: TGCAGTGCTCCCGGGGGGACCTACGAGCAGTACTTC.

The V gene is TRBV6-5, the J gene TRBJ2-1; 8 nucleotides line up with TRBD1. V was clipped by 0 bases and J by 9 bases; unmatched bases: 7. Looked up from germline, CDR1 is MNHEY and CDR2 is SVGAGI. This CDR3 has 15 residues. The CDR3 DNA reads TGTGCCAGCAGTTACTCCCAACAGGGGGGAGCTGAGCAGTTCTTC. Amino acid sequence: CASSYSQQGGAEQFF.